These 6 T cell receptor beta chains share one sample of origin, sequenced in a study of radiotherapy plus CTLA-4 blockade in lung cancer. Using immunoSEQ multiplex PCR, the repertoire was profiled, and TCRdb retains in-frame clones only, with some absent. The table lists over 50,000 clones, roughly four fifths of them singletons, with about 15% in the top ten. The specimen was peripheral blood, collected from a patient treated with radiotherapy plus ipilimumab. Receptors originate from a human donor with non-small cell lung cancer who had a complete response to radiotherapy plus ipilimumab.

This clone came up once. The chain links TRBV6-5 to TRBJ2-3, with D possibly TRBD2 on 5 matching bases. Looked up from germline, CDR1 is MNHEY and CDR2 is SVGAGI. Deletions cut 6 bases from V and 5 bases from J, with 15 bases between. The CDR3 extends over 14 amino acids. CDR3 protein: CASRPDPAGDTQYF. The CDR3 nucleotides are TGTGCCAGCAGACCCGACCCGGCGGGAGATACGCAGTATTTT.

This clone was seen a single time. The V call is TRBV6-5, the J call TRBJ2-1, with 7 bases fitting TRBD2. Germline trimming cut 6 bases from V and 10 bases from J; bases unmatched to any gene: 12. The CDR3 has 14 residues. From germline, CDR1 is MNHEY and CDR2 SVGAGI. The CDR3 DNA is TGTGCCAGCAGGCCGGACGGGAGGATTGGGGAGCAGTTCTTC. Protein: CASRPDGRIGEQFF.

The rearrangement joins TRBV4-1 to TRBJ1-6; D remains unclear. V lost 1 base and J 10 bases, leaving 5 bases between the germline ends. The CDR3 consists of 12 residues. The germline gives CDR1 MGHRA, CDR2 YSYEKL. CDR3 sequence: CASSQVGSPLHF. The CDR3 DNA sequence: TGCGCCAGCAGCCAAGTCGGGTCACCCCTCCACTTT.

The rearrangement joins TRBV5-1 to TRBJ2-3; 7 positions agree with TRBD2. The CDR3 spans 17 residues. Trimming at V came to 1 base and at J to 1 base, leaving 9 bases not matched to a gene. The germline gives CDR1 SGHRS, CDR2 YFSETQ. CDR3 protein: CASSLREGTYRTDTQYF. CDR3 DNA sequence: TGCGCCAGCAGCTTGAGGGAGGGTACATATCGCACAGATACGCAGTATTTT. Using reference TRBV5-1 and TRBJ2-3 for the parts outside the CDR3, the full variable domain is KAGVTQTPRYLIKTRGQQVTLSCSPISGHRSVSWYQQTPGQGLQFLFEYFSETQRNKGNFPGRFSGRQFSNSRSEMNVSTLELGDSALYLCASSLREGTYRTDTQYFGPGTRLTVL.

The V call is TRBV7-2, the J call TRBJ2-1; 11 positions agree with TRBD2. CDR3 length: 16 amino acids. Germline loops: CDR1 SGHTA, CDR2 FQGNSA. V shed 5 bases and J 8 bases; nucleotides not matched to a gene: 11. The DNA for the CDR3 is TGTGCCAGCAGCCAAACCCGACTAGCGGGGATCGATGAGCAGTTCTTC. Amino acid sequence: CASSQTRLAGIDEQFF.

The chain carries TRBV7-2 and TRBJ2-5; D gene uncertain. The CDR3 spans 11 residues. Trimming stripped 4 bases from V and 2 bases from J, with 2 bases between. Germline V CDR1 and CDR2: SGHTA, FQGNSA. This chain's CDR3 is CASSSQETQYF. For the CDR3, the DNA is TGTGCCAGCAGCTCGCAAGAGACCCAGTACTTC.